These 4 T cell receptor beta chains share one sample of origin, sequenced in a study of human T cells and chemical hapten exposure. Each CDR3 protein gets one entry after TCRdb re-called the 5' RACE reads with MiXCR. The sample carries more than 140,000 distinct CDR3 sequences, about 4% recorded once. Total RNA was extracted from unfractionated whole blood. The receptors shown here come from a female donor in good health.

This clonotype was detected ten times or more. The J gene is TRBJ2-1, the V gene TRBV11-1, with D perhaps TRBD1 (5 bases). There are 15 residues in the CDR3. Trimming removed 2 bases from V and 5 bases from J, with 13 bases in between. Germline V gene data show CDR1 as SGHAT and CDR2 as FQDESV (reference sequence). The CDR3 sequence: CASSLWQGWNNEQFF. CDR3 sequence (DNA): TGTGCCAGCAGCTTATGGCAGGGATGGAACAATGAGCAGTTCTTC. Full variable domain (remainder filled in from reference TRBV11-1 and TRBJ2-1): EAEVAQSPRYKITEKSQAVAFWCDPISGHATLYWYRQILGQGPELLVQFQDESVVDDSQLPKDRFSAERLKGVDSTLKIQPAELGDSAMYLCASSLWQGWNNEQFFGPGTRLTVL.

The chain carries TRBV2 and TRBJ1-5; D not certain. The length of the CDR3 is 12 residues. Trimming removed 7 bases at V and 7 bases at J, with 11 bases between. In germline, CDR1 is SNHLY, CDR2 FYNNEI. CDR3 coding DNA: TGTGCCAGCATAAGGGTGGGGCAGCCCCAGCATTTT. This codes for CASIRVGQPQHF.

This clonotype was recorded many times. The chain carries TRBV15 and TRBJ1-1; D is unresolved. V was pared by 3 bases and J by 5 bases, with 13 bases between. The CDR3 totals 14 residues. Per germline, CDR1 LNHNV and CDR2 YYDKDF (reference sequence). The CDR3 reads CATSSRVVGTEAFF. Here the CDR3 DNA reads TGTGCCACCAGCAGCCGGGTCGTAGGTACTGAAGCTTTCTTT. Full variable domain (missing parts from reference TRBV15 and TRBJ1-1): DAMVIQNPRYQVTQFGKPVTLSCSQTLNHNVMYWYQQKSSQAPKLLFHYYDKDFNNEADTPDNFQSRRPNTSFCFLDIRSPGLGDTAMYLCATSSRVVGTEAFFGQGTRLTVV.

This clonotype was seen repeatedly, ten times or more. V is TRBV5-1 and J is TRBJ2-1; D uncertain. Trimming pared 2 bases from V and 5 bases from J, leaving 5 bases between. Germline CDR1 reads SGHRS; CDR2 reads YFSETQ. The length of the CDR3 is 12 residues. The DNA of the CDR3 is TGCGCCAGCAGCTTTCACAACAATGAGCAGTTCTTC. Protein product: CASSFHNNEQFF.